This entry lists 25 T cell receptor beta chains sequenced from one sample in a study of T cells in women clearing cervical HPV infection. Data came from immunoSEQ multiplex PCR; TCRdb stores just in-frame clones and leaves some out. This sample's clone table lists about 30,000 clones. The sequenced sample consisted of blood buffy coat. The receptors shown here come from a woman between 18 and 70 years old with a cervical HPV16 infection that either progressed to CIN3+ or cleared (not recorded which).

As regards this clone: The CDR3 extends 3 residues past the end of the read, so its final part is completed from the germline J gene. The V and J genes are TRBV10-3 and TRBJ1-2; possibly TRBD1 for D (5 bases). Germline lookup yields CDR1 ENHRY and CDR2 SYGVKD. Trimming pared 3 bases from V and 2 bases from J, leaving 22 bases between. The CDR3 runs to 18 residues. CDR3 DNA (partial): TGTGCCATCAGTGATCGGCGGGGTAAGCAGGGAGACAACTATGGC. It yields the protein CAISDRRGKQGDNYG. The whole CDR3 is CAISDRRGKQGDNYGYTF.

With regard to this clone: The read falls 3 residues short of the CDR3 end, and the missing part is taken from the germline J gene. The rearrangement joins TRBV19 to TRBJ1-2; TRBD1 might be the D (6 bases). This CDR3 contains 14 residues. The V gene's germline CDR1 is LNHDA and CDR2 SQIVND (reference sequence). The CDR3 DNA, read in part, is TGTGCCAGTAGTCCCCACAGGGACCCCTACGAC. Amino acids: CASSPHRDPYD. The entire CDR3 reads CASSPHRDPYDYTF.

A note on this clone: From the germline J gene comes the end of the CDR3, since the read stops 3 residues before it. V is TRBV12-3 or TRBV12-4 and J is TRBJ2-1; possible D gene TRBD2, 5 bases. The CDR3 is 17 amino acids. The germline V and J ends were trimmed by 4 bases and 5 bases, with 21 bases remaining between them. CDR3 region: CASSSQRISTDNNEQFF. The covered CDR3 bases are TGTGCCAGCAGTTCCCAGCGGATTAGCACTGATAACAATGAG.

Remarks on this clone: Coverage ceases 3 residues before the CDR3 finishes, and the germline J gene fills in the end. V and J are TRBV2 and TRBJ2-3, with 11 bases matching TRBD2. There are 15 residues in the CDR3. Germline assignment: CDR1 SNHLY and CDR2 FYNNEI. V lost 5 bases and J lost 3; bases outside the gene matches: 4. CDR3 DNA (partial): TGTGCCAGCAGTAAAACTAGCGGGGGAACAGATACG. Protein product: CASSKTSGGTDT. The entire CDR3 is CASSKTSGGTDTQYF. The full variable domain, in which reference TRBV2 and TRBJ2-3 provide the parts outside the CDR3, is EPEVTQTPSHQVTQMGQEVILRCVPISNHLYFYWYRQILGQKVEFLVSFYNNEISEKSEIFDDQFSVERPDGSNFTLKIRSTKLEDSAMYFCASSKTSGGTDTQYFGPGTRLTVL.

About this clone: Read coverage stops 3 residues before the CDR3 terminus; the germline J gene supplies the remainder. The chain recombines TRBV6-1 with TRBJ1-2; D perhaps matches TRBD1 (6 bases). The germline V gene encodes CDR1 MNHNS and CDR2 SASEGT. There are 13 residues in the CDR3. Incomplete CDR3 DNA: TGTGCCAGCAGTGTCGGGGTCACAGGGGGC. The encoded protein is CASSVGVTGG. The CDR3, in full, reads CASSVGVTGGYTF.

As to this clone: The CDR3 end falls 3 residues outside the read, so it is completed with the germline J gene. The chain joins TRBV2 to TRBJ1-2; a weak D match, TRBD1 (5 bases). The germline V and J ends were trimmed by 5 bases and 5 bases, with 15 bases remaining between them. This CDR3 is 14 amino acids long. Germline assignment: CDR1 SNHLY and CDR2 FYNNEI. CDR3 residues: CASSKTEPGYGYTF. The CDR3 bases that were read are TGTGCCAGCAGTAAAACCGAGCCAGGGTATGGC.

The part of the CDR3 DNA that was read is TGCAGCGTTGGGTTGTTTGGGGGCGGGTCCGAG. Protein product: CSVGLFGGGSE. The entire CDR3 sequence reads CSVGLFGGGSEQYF. The chain joins TRBV29-1 to TRBJ2-7; TRBD1 might be the D (6 bases). Read data end 3 residues before the CDR3 end; the end is taken from the germline J gene. Trimming took off 4 bases at V and 6 bases at J, with 19 bases between the two ends. CDR3 length equals 14 residues. The germline V gene has CDR1 SQVTM and CDR2 ANQGSEA.

Note on this clone: Germline is not matched at one junction end, which may reflect a read error. The read ends 3 residues shy of where the CDR3 ends; the end is completed using the germline J gene. The chain recombines TRBV7-7 with TRBJ2-5; 7 nucleotides agree with TRBD2. This CDR3 is 16 amino acids long. The V gene's germline CDR1 is SSHAT and CDR2 FNYEAQ (reference sequence). Incomplete CDR3 DNA: TGTGCTAGCAGCTTAGTGGCTAGCGGTGTGGGAGAGACC. Protein: CASSLVASGVGET. The full-length CDR3 reads as CASSLVASGVGETQYF.

Worth noting for this clone: The read terminates 3 residues ahead of where the CDR3 ends, so the germline J gene completes it. This chain links TRBV19 with TRBJ2-7, with a tentative D call TRBD2 (6 bases). Germline CDR1 and CDR2: LNHDA and SQIVND (reference sequence). The length of the CDR3 is 14 residues. Trimming took 3 bases from V and 2 from J, leaving 11 bases between them. The part of the CDR3 DNA that was read is TGTGCCAGTAGTATTAGCGGAGTTGCCTACGAG. Its protein is CASSISGVAYE. The complete CDR3 sequence is CASSISGVAYEQYF.

CDR3 loop: CASSLALGTSGGSSYNEQFF. Incomplete CDR3 DNA: TGTGCCAGCAGTTTAGCGCTCGGGACTAGCGGAGGCAGCTCCTACAATGAG. The genes are TRBV12-3 or TRBV12-4 and TRBJ2-1; 11 bases line up with TRBD2. The CDR3 extends 3 residues past the end of the read, so its final part is completed from the germline J gene. The trim removed 0 bases at V and 0 bases at J, leaving 10 bases unmatched. The CDR3 extends over 20 amino acids.

As to this clone: Read sequence stops 3 residues before the CDR3 end, and the germline J gene provides the missing end. J is TRBJ2-7 and V is TRBV5-1, with TRBD2 identical over 14 bases. Per the germline V gene, CDR1 is SGHRS and CDR2 is YFSETQ. V shed 5 bases and J 4 bases; nucleotides not matched to a gene: 8. The CDR3 consists of 16 residues. The CDR3 loop is CASSLAGTSGSYEQYF. Incomplete CDR3 DNA: TGCGCCAGCAGTCTGGCCGGGACTAGCGGGAGTTACGAG.

About this clone itself: The read is 3 residues too short to cover the CDR3 end, so that end is filled in from the germline J gene. The gene calls are TRBV12-3 or TRBV12-4 and TRBJ1-4; 9 bases match TRBD1. This CDR3 has 14 residues. J gave up 8 bases and V 4 bases, and 5 bases lay outside the gene matches. CDR3 DNA, as far as it was read: TGTGCCAGCAGTTCACAGGGGGCCGGCGAAAAA. Translation gives CASSSQGAGEK. The entire CDR3 sequence reads CASSSQGAGEKLFF.

With respect to this clone: The missing CDR3 end, 3 residues past where the read stops, is filled in from the germline J gene. The chain has TRBV6-1 and TRBJ1-4; D not resolved. V was pared by 4 bases and J by 8 bases, with 14 bases between. The germline CDR1 and CDR2 sequences are MNHNS and SASEGT. This CDR3 comprises 14 residues. The CDR3 is CASSVRPVVEKLFF. The CDR3 bases that were read are TGTGCCAGCAGTGTAAGGCCCGTCGTCGAAAAA.

Comments on this clone: The CDR3 end is not reached by the read, which stops 3 residues before it; the germline J gene fills it in. The chain combines TRBV7-2 with TRBJ2-1; D gene unclear. The CDR3 is made up of 14 amino acids. Germline V gene lookup returns CDR1 SGHTA and CDR2 FQGNSA. Trimming removed 1 base from V and 7 bases from J, with 11 bases in between. The part of the CDR3 DNA that was read is TGTGCCAGCAGCTTAGTCGGTGTTGCTAATGAG. It yields the protein CASSLVGVANE. The CDR3 reads in full as CASSLVGVANEQFF.

Concerning this clone: The CDR3 end lies 3 residues beyond the end of the read and is filled in from the germline J gene. V and J are TRBV28 and TRBJ2-2; TRBD2 might be the D (6 bases). Germline values: CDR1 MDHEN, CDR2 SYDVKM. V lost 5 bases to trimming and J lost 0 bases, with 13 bases between them. The CDR3 contains 16 residues. CDR3 protein: CASSPTGLSNTGELFF. CDR3 DNA (partial): TGTGCCAGCAGTCCTACGGGACTGTCGAACACCGGGGAG.

With regard to this clone: The read ends 3 residues before the CDR3 terminus; that terminus is restored from the germline J gene. J is TRBJ2-2 and V is TRBV19; TRBD1 might be the D (5 bases). The CDR3 covers 15 residues. The germline gives CDR1 LNHDA, CDR2 SQIVND (reference sequence). This CDR3 is CASMAGSTTNEKLFF. The CDR3 bases that were read are TGTGCCAGTATGGCAGGGTCAACAACTAATGAAAAG.

Note on this clone: The read comes to an end 3 residues before the CDR3 does, leaving the germline J gene to fill in the end. The V and J genes are TRBV30 and TRBJ1-4; D call uncertain. With 0 bases removed from V and 8 bases from J, the gap between germline ends came to 4 bases. Germline CDR1 is GTSNPN and CDR2 is SVGIG (reference sequence). The CDR3 contains 11 residues. The covered CDR3 bases are TGTGCCTGGAGTGTCCAGGAAAAA. This gives the protein CAWSVQEK. The complete CDR3 protein is CAWSVQEKLFF.

Comment on this clone: The read stops 3 residues short of the end of the CDR3; the missing end is completed from the germline J gene. The chain uses TRBV7-8 and TRBJ2-1; 9 positions agree with TRBD1. CDR1 and CDR2 (germline): SGHVS, FQNEAQ. The CDR3 is 16 residues long. The V segment lost 3 bases and the J segment 6 bases; nucleotides outside the gene matches: 9. This CDR3 reads CASSFFFDRGGNEQFF. The CDR3 DNA, read in part, is TGTGCCAGCAGCTTTTTTTTTGACAGGGGGGGCAATGAG.

This clone registers medium-sized by frequency. With the read ending 3 residues before the CDR3 end, the germline J gene is used to fill in that end. The chain employs TRBV18 and TRBJ2-1, with 9 bases aligning to TRBD1. Germline lookup yields CDR1 KGHSH and CDR2 LQKENI. The CDR3 totals 14 residues. J lost 9 bases, V lost 2 bases, and 5 bases had no gene match. The CDR3 DNA, read in part, is TGTGCCAGCTCACCAGGGACAGGGACGGGTGAG. Translating it yields CASSPGTGTGE. The full CDR3 reads CASSPGTGTGEQFF.

In regard to this clone: The read comes to an end 3 residues before the CDR3 does, leaving the germline J gene to fill in the end. This chain uses TRBV5-4 with TRBJ1-6, with 7 bases aligning to TRBD1. Germline-derived CDR1 and CDR2 are SGHNT and YYREEE (reference sequence). Trimming cost V 2 bases and J 8 bases; bases outside gene matches: 7. The CDR3 spans 15 residues. The CDR3: CASSFGTDSDSPLHF. The sequenced part of the CDR3 DNA is TGTGCCAGCAGCTTCGGGACAGATAGTGATTCACCC.

For this clone: The CDR3 end lies 3 residues beyond the end of the read and is filled in from the germline J gene. The chain is built from TRBV11-2 and TRBJ1-4; a possible D gene is TRBD1 (6 bases). There are 15 residues in the CDR3. From germline, CDR1 is SGHAT and CDR2 FQNNGV. The V and J ends lost 4 bases and 0 bases respectively, with 9 bases between them. CDR3 bases read: TGTGCCAGCAGCTGGACAGTTGCAACTAATGAAAAA. This gives the protein CASSWTVATNEK. Given in full, the CDR3 is CASSWTVATNEKLFF.

The sequenced CDR3 bases are TGTGCCAGTAAAGGGTATAGCAATCAGCCC. It codes for CASKGYSNQP. Given in full, the CDR3 is CASKGYSNQPQHF. The rearrangement uses TRBV19 and TRBJ1-5; D unresolved. The read ends 3 residues before the CDR3 terminus; that terminus is restored from the germline J gene. This CDR3 contains 13 residues. Looked up from germline, CDR1 is LNHDA and CDR2 is SQIVND (reference sequence). V was cut by 7 bases and J by 0 bases, with 7 bases left in between. Using reference TRBV19 and TRBJ1-5 for the parts outside the CDR3, the full variable domain is DGGITQSPKYLFRKEGQNVTLSCEQNLNHDAMYWYRQDPGQGLRLIYYSQIVNDFQKGDIAEGYSVSREKKESFPLTVTSAQKNPTAFYLCASKGYSNQPQHFGDGTRLSIL.

About this clone itself: Read coverage stops 3 residues before the CDR3 terminus; the germline J gene supplies the remainder. V is TRBV19 and J is TRBJ1-1; tentatively, D is TRBD1 (6 bases). The germline CDR1 and CDR2 sequences are LNHDA and SQIVND (reference sequence). This CDR3 is 16 amino acids long. The CDR3 loop reads CASSIDRGGRLGEAFF. Partial CDR3 DNA: TGTGCCAGTAGTATAGATCGGGGGGGCCGCCTCGGGGAA.

To note about this clone: The read falls 3 residues short of the CDR3 end, and the missing part is taken from the germline J gene. The rearrangement uses TRBV29-1 and TRBJ1-5; 7 bases agree with TRBD1. The CDR3 contains 13 residues. The V gene end was trimmed by 7 bases and the J gene end by 3 bases; junction bases not matched to a gene: 6. Germline lookup yields CDR1 SQVTM and CDR2 ANQGSEA. Partial CDR3 DNA: TGCAGCGCCGCCACAGGGGACAATCAGCCC. This gives the protein CSAATGDNQP. The complete CDR3 protein is CSAATGDNQPQHF.

Note on this clone: The read ends 3 residues shy of where the CDR3 ends; the end is completed using the germline J gene. The rearrangement joins TRBV7-3 to TRBJ2-7; no firm D call. V lost 1 base and J lost 6, with 10 bases in between. Germline V CDR1 and CDR2: SGHTA, FQGTGA. This CDR3 region has 13 residues. The CDR3 protein is CASSLIGSSEQYF. Partial CDR3 DNA: TGTGCCAGCAGCTTAATAGGGTCTTCCGAG.